These 2 T cell receptor beta chains were all obtained from the same sample, sequenced in a study of shared clonotypes between healthy human individuals. TCRdb's table, derived via immunoSEQ multiplex PCR, lists solely in-frame clones and lacks some. Counted here are about 2.3 million clones, around 90% occurring once; the ten biggest clones make up approximately 0.4%. Sequencing was carried out using naive CD4+ T cells from PBMCs. Noted subset: CD45RA+ positively selected. The receptors stem from a man younger than 35 in good health. Some clones in this sample may be carry-over from other donors' samples.

This clone has a single count. V and J are TRBV7-8 and TRBJ1-2; D is ambiguous. Trimming removed 5 bases at V and 4 bases at J, with 14 bases between. The CDR3 is made up of 14 amino acids. The germline CDR1 and CDR2 sequences are SGHVS and FQNEAQ. CDR3 residues: CASSLGGQFYGYTF. The DNA for the CDR3 is TGTGCCAGCAGCCTCGGTGGGCAGTTCTATGGCTACACCTTC.

The V and J genes are TRBV6-1 and TRBJ1-2; D may be TRBD1 (5 bases). Trimming removed 7 bases from V and 7 bases from J, with 19 bases in between. Germline-derived CDR1 and CDR2 are MNHNS and SASEGT. CDR3 length: 14 amino acids. The CDR3 loop is CASNVGQGRSGYTF. In nucleotides, the CDR3 is TGTGCCAGCAATGTGGGCCAGGGACGGTCTGGCTACACCTTC.